Below, 28 T cell receptor beta chains from the same sample are listed, as sequenced in a study of cytomegalovirus exposure and HLA in healthy donors. Both 60 Vbeta primers and 13 Jbeta primers went into the PCR. The repertoire was sequenced with immunoSEQ multiplex PCR; TCRdb's copy has only in-frame clones and lacks some. This table has about 89,000 clones, roughly 79% appearing once. Sequenced: PBMCs. The receptors originated from a male donor in good health and CMV-seronegative.

The V call is TRBV6-6, the J call TRBJ1-2; weak D call: TRBD1 (6 bases). The germline V gene has CDR1 MNHNY and CDR2 SVGAGI (reference sequence). V was shortened by 5 bases and J by 4 bases, with 14 bases between the two germline ends. The CDR3 has 14 amino acids. CDR3 DNA: TGTGCCAGCAGTCCGGGACAACCATTCTATGGCTACACCTTC. Its protein is CASSPGQPFYGYTF.

This rearrangement joins TRBV28 to TRBJ2-7, with a possible D match to TRBD1 (6 bases). Germline CDR1 and CDR2: MDHEN and SYDVKM. The CDR3 is 15 amino acids. V shed 7 bases and J shed 0 bases, with 16 bases lying between them. Written as DNA, the CDR3 is TGTGCCAGCACCCTAGGGGACATCACCTCCTACGAGCAGTACTTC. It specifies CASTLGDITSYEQYF.

Concerning this clone itself: No conserved phenylalanine or tryptophan is present at the end of the CDR3, so a read error is the likely explanation. The chain employs TRBV27 and TRBJ2-7; D is undetermined. CDR1 is MNHEY and CDR2 is SMNVEV in the germline V gene (reference sequence). Trimming stripped 0 bases from V and 3 bases from J, with 9 bases between. The CDR3 covers 14 residues. CDR3 DNA: TGTGCCAGCAGTTTATCCGGAGCCCACTACGAGCAGTACCTC. Translating it yields CASSLSGAHYEQYL.

This clone was recorded a few times. CDR3 loop: CASSSTRDRGWSGELFF. The CDR3 DNA reads TGTGCCAGCAGCTCGACCAGGGACAGGGGATGGTCCGGGGAGCTGTTTTTT. This rearrangement joins TRBV7-9 to TRBJ2-2; 10 bases agree with TRBD1. The CDR3 runs 17 residues. The V and J ends lost 4 bases and 6 bases, in that order; junction bases with no gene match: 11. The germline CDR1 and CDR2 sequences are SEHNR and FQNEAQ (reference sequence). The variable domain in full, with the rest retrieved from reference TRBV7-9 and TRBJ2-2, is DTGVSQNPRHKITKRGQNVTFRCDPISEHNRLYWYRQTLGQGPEFLTYFQNEAQLEKSRLLSDRFSAERPKGSFSTLEIQRTEQGDSAMYLCASSSTRDRGWSGELFFGEGSRLTVL.

The chain carries TRBV9 and TRBJ1-3; D unclear. Germline V gene lookup returns CDR1 SGDLS and CDR2 YYNGEE. V lost 4 bases and J lost 0, with 11 bases in between. This CDR3 region has 15 residues. The DNA of the CDR3 is TGTGCCAGCAGCCCCCGGGTGAGCTCTGGAAACACCATATATTTT. This sequence encodes CASSPRVSSGNTIYF.

The chain joins TRBV25-1 to TRBJ2-5; 11 bases match TRBD1. Germline V gene lookup returns CDR1 MGHDK and CDR2 SYGVNS. The CDR3 contains 15 residues. With V trimmed by 5 bases and J by 3 bases, 5 bases remained unmatched. CDR3 in DNA: TGTGCCAGCAGTTGGCCGGGACAGGGGGAAGAGACCCAGTACTTC. Protein sequence: CASSWPGQGEETQYF.

The sample holds a few counts of this clone. The rearrangement uses TRBV5-1 and TRBJ2-1; perhaps TRBD1 as D (6 bases). In germline, CDR1 is SGHRS, CDR2 YFSETQ. The V end lost 4 bases, the J end lost 6 bases, and 11 bases lay between the germline ends. The CDR3 totals 13 residues. CDR3: CASSPDSLNEQFF. As DNA, the CDR3 is TGCGCCAGCAGCCCGGACAGCCTCAATGAGCAGTTCTTC.

This clone appeared a single time. V gene TRBV27 combines with J gene TRBJ1-3, with D hard to call. This CDR3 has 14 residues. Germline assignment: CDR1 MNHEY and CDR2 SMNVEV (reference sequence). Between the trimmed V and J ends, which lost 6 bases and 0 bases, there was a span of 9 bases. The CDR3 bases are TGTGCCAGCAGAAGACAAAGCTCTGGAAACACCATATATTTT. Translation gives CASRRQSSGNTIYF.

The chain carries TRBV10-3 and TRBJ1-2; 9 bases line up with TRBD1. J was trimmed by 4 bases and V by 6 bases; bases with no gene match: 3. Germline CDR1 and CDR2: ENHRY and SYGVKD. The CDR3 sequence is 13 residues long. CDR3 sequence: CAISSGQGYGYTF. The CDR3 DNA reads TGTGCCATCAGCTCGGGACAGGGCTATGGCTACACCTTC.

This chain connects TRBV6-6 to TRBJ2-1, with 9 bases fitting TRBD2. CDR1 is MNHNY, CDR2 SVGAGI, per germline (reference sequence). The CDR3 sequence is 16 residues long. With 4 bases clipped from V and 4 bases from J, the junction kept 8 bases outside the gene matches. As DNA, the CDR3 is TGTGCCAGCAGTTTAGGCGGGGGGGCTGGGTACAATGAGCAGTTCTTC. Its protein product is CASSLGGGAGYNEQFF.

The CDR3 loop is CASSVGSPAKNIQYF. CDR3 DNA sequence: TGTGCCAGCAGTGTCGGGAGCCCGGCCAAAAACATTCAGTACTTC. The chain joins TRBV6-1 to TRBJ2-4; weak D call: TRBD2 (6 bases). The CDR3 is 15 amino acids. The germline V and J ends were trimmed by 4 bases and 1 base, with 11 bases remaining between them. Per germline, CDR1 MNHNS and CDR2 SASEGT.

The genes are TRBV4-3 and TRBJ2-4; D uncertain. The V gene lost 0 bases and the J gene lost 6 bases, with 12 bases spanning the gap. Germline CDR1 and CDR2: LGHNA and YSLEER. This CDR3 comprises 15 residues. Here the CDR3 reads CASSQDVGAVNIQYF. The CDR3 DNA follows: TGCGCCAGCAGCCAAGATGTGGGCGCAGTAAACATTCAGTACTTC.

This chain's CDR3 is CASSVTSGRAGEQYF. CDR3 nucleotide sequence: TGTGCCAGCAGCGTCACTAGCGGGAGGGCCGGCGAGCAGTACTTC. J is TRBJ2-7 and V is TRBV5-4; 13 bases are a match to TRBD2. The CDR3 extends over 15 amino acids. Germline V gene lookup returns CDR1 SGHNT and CDR2 YYREEE (reference sequence). V was pared by 4 bases and J by 6 bases, with 7 bases of the junction left unmatched.

The chain has TRBV7-3 and TRBJ2-7, with D tentatively TRBD1 (6 bases). The CDR3 length is 13 residues. The V and J ends lost 5 bases and 5 bases respectively, with 13 bases between them. CDR1 is SGHTA, CDR2 FQGTGA, per germline. The CDR3 spells CASSPKQGHEQYF. In DNA, the CDR3 is TGTGCCAGCAGCCCAAAACAGGGTCACGAGCAGTACTTC.

V and J are TRBV7-2 and TRBJ2-1, with D possibly being TRBD1 (6 bases). Germline CDR1 and CDR2: SGHTA and FQGNSA. Between the trimmed V and J ends, which lost 1 base and 0 bases, there was a span of 13 bases. The CDR3 covers 17 residues. The CDR3 protein is CASSLGSRTVSYNEQFF. As DNA, the CDR3 is TGTGCCAGCAGCTTAGGTAGCCGGACAGTCTCCTACAATGAGCAGTTCTTC.

The V call is TRBV7-2, the J call TRBJ2-2; tentative D call: TRBD1 (6 bases). V shed 6 bases and J shed 1 base, with 9 bases lying between them. Germline V gene data show CDR1 as SGHTA and CDR2 as FQGNSA. This CDR3 region has 14 residues. This CDR3 reads CASSLQGNTGELFF. CDR3 nucleotides: TGTGCCAGCAGTCTACAGGGGAACACCGGGGAGCTGTTTTTT.

This clone was counted a few times. The chain couples TRBV7-2 to TRBJ1-4, with a tentative D call TRBD1 (5 bases). The germline gives CDR1 SGHTA, CDR2 FQGNSA. The CDR3 has 16 amino acids. V lost 1 base and J 6 bases, leaving 15 bases between the germline ends. The CDR3 region has the DNA TGTGCCAGCAGCTTAGAGTTAGTCAGGGAAGATGAAAAACTGTTTTTT. It encodes CASSLELVREDEKLFF.

The chain employs TRBV5-5 and TRBJ1-1; 9 bases match TRBD1. The trim removed 2 bases at V and 4 bases at J, leaving 3 bases unmatched. CDR3 size: 14 residues. Germline V lookup: CDR1 SGHKS, CDR2 YYEKEE (reference sequence). DNA for the CDR3: TGTGCCAGCAGCTTTTCACAGGGGGCCACTGAAGCTTTCTTT. Its translation is CASSFSQGATEAFF.

The CDR3 nucleotides read TGTGCCAGCAGCTTATTGAGCAGGCCCGATGAGCAGTTCTTC. This encodes CASSLLSRPDEQFF. V gene TRBV11-3 combines with J gene TRBJ2-1; D is unresolved. The CDR3 consists of 14 residues. CDR1 is SGHNT and CDR2 is YENEEA in the germline V gene. V was trimmed by 2 bases and J by 8 bases, leaving 13 bases between them.

The chain links TRBV19 to TRBJ2-6; D might be TRBD2 (6 bases). The germline CDR1 and CDR2 sequences are LNHDA and SQIVND (reference sequence). This CDR3 region has 15 residues. Trimming cost V 5 bases and J 0 bases, with 8 bases left between them. The CDR3 DNA sequence: TGTGCCAGTAGTCGGCGGGGCTCTGGGGCCAACGTCCTGACTTTC. Translation: CASSRRGSGANVLTF.

This chain links TRBV6-5 with TRBJ2-1; D may be TRBD2 (6 bases). Germline CDR1 is MNHEY and CDR2 is SVGAGI. The CDR3 runs to 14 residues. V was shortened by 6 bases and J by 6 bases, with 15 bases between the two germline ends. The CDR3 DNA reads TGTGCCAGCAGGGAGGGACCGGGGATCAATGAGCAGTTCTTC. This encodes CASREGPGINEQFF.

The V gene is TRBV4-1, the J gene TRBJ2-7; 7 bases map to TRBD1. Unmatched junction bases numbered 9, after V lost 4 bases and J lost 3 bases. CDR1 and CDR2 (germline): MGHRA, YSYEKL. This CDR3 has 15 amino acids. Here the CDR3 DNA reads TGCGCCAGCAGCCTGGACGTAACAGGGGTCTACGAGCAGTACTTC. Protein: CASSLDVTGVYEQYF.

This chain links TRBV19 with TRBJ1-5; 8 bases are shared with TRBD1. V trimming: 7 bases; J trimming: 6 bases; junction bases outside the gene matches: 20. This CDR3 region has 18 residues. Looked up from germline, CDR1 is LNHDA and CDR2 is SQIVND (reference sequence). CDR3 nucleotides: TGTGCCAGTACCCACCACCCCATCCCCAGGGGGCGAGGTCAGCCCCAGCATTTT. Encoded protein: CASTHHPIPRGRGQPQHF.

V is TRBV9 and J is TRBJ2-3, with 8 bases that match TRBD2. Trimming took 4 bases from V and 1 from J; bases not matched to a gene: 8. Looked up from germline, CDR1 is SGDLS and CDR2 is YYNGEE. CDR3 length: 16 amino acids. CDR3 amino acids: CASSPLAGRGTDTQYF. Written as DNA, the CDR3 is TGTGCCAGCAGCCCATTAGCGGGAAGGGGCACAGATACGCAGTATTTT.

The chain couples TRBV6-5 to TRBJ1-5, with 7 positions matching TRBD1. The CDR3 covers 15 residues. The germline V gene has CDR1 MNHEY and CDR2 SVGAGI. The trim removed 2 bases at V and 4 bases at J, leaving 5 bases unmatched. CDR3 loop: CASSYSARGNQPQHF. CDR3 DNA: TGTGCCAGCAGTTACAGTGCCAGGGGGAATCAGCCCCAGCATTTT.

V gene TRBV4-3 combines with J gene TRBJ2-3, with 7 bases lining up with TRBD2. V lost 0 bases, J lost 3 bases, and 9 bases stayed unmatched. The CDR3 covers 17 residues. Germline V CDR1 and CDR2: LGHNA, YSLEER. As DNA, the CDR3 is TGCGCCAGCAGCCAAGAATCCCAGACTAGCTCAACAGATACGCAGTATTTT. Its protein is CASSQESQTSSTDTQYF.

V usage is TRBV7-2 and J usage is TRBJ2-7, with D tentatively TRBD2 (6 bases). This CDR3 has 14 amino acids. CDR1 and CDR2 (germline): SGHTA, FQGNSA. Trimming stripped 6 bases from V and 5 bases from J, with 17 bases between. CDR3 in amino acids: CASRPAGGINEQYF. CDR3 nucleotides: TGTGCCAGCAGACCTGCCGGGGGAATTAACGAGCAGTACTTC.

The V call is TRBV2, the J call TRBJ1-1; 7 bases are shared with TRBD1. CDR1 is SNHLY and CDR2 is FYNNEI in the germline V gene. Trimming cost V 7 bases and J 5 bases; bases outside gene matches: 7. This CDR3 is built from 13 residues. The CDR3 spells CASITTGVTEAFF. CDR3 in DNA: TGTGCCAGCATCACTACAGGGGTGACTGAAGCTTTCTTT.